The T cell receptor beta chain under discussion was sequenced for a study of T cell responses to AZD1222 COVID-19 vaccine. Libraries were prepared by immunoSEQ multiplex PCR; TCRdb keeps only in-frame clonotypes and omits some of them. The table shows about 88,000 clones, with approximately 91% occurring only once. Study-wide points: Distributed over spike, vaccine-associated CD4 TCRs predominated at 160-218 and 743-854. AZD1222 recipients seropositive at baseline numbered only six. The sample set comprised mostly white British donors with more females, and clonal diversity was possibly underestimated. Unmutated variant regions are reportedly the target of nearly half of TCRs that are spike-specific.

V lost 4 bases to trimming and J lost 0 bases; unmatched junction nucleotides: 2. The germline V gene has CDR1 SGDLS and CDR2 YYNGEE. The CDR3 is 14 residues long. About this clone itself: Its antigen remains unidentified.

The sequence was collected from an adult who received the AZD1222 COVID-19 vaccine. The sequencing used peripheral blood, collected 28 days after the second AZD1222 dose. This rearrangement joins TRBV9 to TRBJ2-3; TRBD1 aligns across 7 bases. DNA of the CDR3: TGTGCCAGCAGCAAACAGGGGAGCACAGATACGCAGTATTTT. It codes for CASSKQGSTDTQYF.